A selection of T cell receptor beta chains follows, all from one sample in a study of monozygotic twins with inflammatory bowel disease. TCRdb re-analyzed the 5' RACE reads; it lists each CDR3 protein once, without DNA. This sample's table reports some 150,000 distinct CDR3 sequences. The sample taken for sequencing was blood. Receptors originate from a human donor with ulcerative colitis or Crohn's disease, or a healthy co-twin of an affected twin (not recorded which). Each CDR3 is given with its conserved first and last residue.

j_call v_call cdr3_aa
TRBJ1-6 TRBV27 CASTPKGVESYNSPLHF
TRBJ2-7 TRBV10-3 CAISELGGYEQYF
TRBJ2-5 TRBV20-1 CSASPAVAGVGETQYF
TRBJ2-7 TRBV11-1 CASSSGGLWYEQYF
TRBJ2-1 TRBV2 CASSVRQGEQFF
TRBJ2-2 TRBV20-1 CSAPNRGTDTGELFF
TRBJ2-3 TRBV20-1 CSATYRGQSTDTQYF
TRBJ2-5 TRBV20-1 CSARELDYRETQYF
TRBJ2-3 TRBV7-2 CASSPMTRQGSVSF
TRBJ2-5 TRBV20-1 CSARPLLDYQETQYF
TRBJ2-5 TRBV3-1 CASSPRRTSIPETQYF
TRBJ1-3 TRBV5-1 CASSLSGSGNTIYF
TRBJ1-4 TRBV7-9 CASSDRDRGANEKLFF
TRBJ2-2 TRBV28 CASSSLVGDTGELFF
TRBJ2-5 TRBV19 CASSTSGQETQYF
TRBJ2-5 TRBV10-3 CAIRNGAQETQYF
TRBJ1-1 TRBV30 CAWSAGSGKAFF
TRBJ2-1 TRBV7-8 CASSTNRGNEQFF
TRBJ1-5 TRBV19 CASRTDWTGYSNQPQHF
TRBJ2-7 TRBV7-8 CASSPLIIGGRYEQYF
TRBJ2-7 TRBV11-3 CASSLTRDNGYEQYF
TRBJ2-7 TRBV24-1 CATSDGRGPNYEQYF
TRBJ2-7 TRBV4-2 CASSQGRYEQYF
TRBJ2-4 TRBV15 CATSRDRGRVRIQYF
TRBJ1-4 TRBV25-1 CASSEAGSGEKLFF
TRBJ2-7 TRBV12-3/TRBV12-4 CASRPGQGNEQYF
TRBJ1-1 TRBV18 CASSPLTETNTEAFF
TRBJ2-3 TRBV10-3 CAIKLTGVTDTQYF
TRBJ2-2 TRBV4-3 CASSQEGTGDSGELFF
TRBJ2-5 TRBV20-1 CSARDKELGSSKTQYF
TRBJ2-7 TRBV12-3/TRBV12-4 CASSTDTRAYEQYF
TRBJ2-7 TRBV28 CASSLSQGQGMKQYF
TRBJ1-4 TRBV2 CASSKNRDRAEKLFF
TRBJ2-7 TRBV18 CASSPPDRKLYEQYF
TRBJ2-1 TRBV5-1 CASSTPDAHNEQFF
TRBJ1-1 TRBV7-3 CASSLRSTVSTEAFF
TRBJ2-7 TRBV20-1 CSARDRTSGRALYEQYF
TRBJ2-3 TRBV12-3/TRBV12-4 CASSGGTPKGDTQYF
TRBJ2-6 TRBV3-1 CASSQDHAGANVLTF
TRBJ1-2 TRBV19 CASSIGYGYTF
TRBJ1-3 TRBV6-1 CASSGRGLSGNTIYF
TRBJ1-5 TRBV5-1 CASISRDRGPSQPQHF
TRBJ1-1 TRBV5-6 CASSLGPNTEAFF
TRBJ2-7 TRBV20-1 CSARGRTRYEQYF
TRBJ1-1 TRBV7-3 CASSIDRRTEAFF
TRBJ1-2 TRBV11-2 CASSFTGIRYTF
TRBJ2-3 TRBV18 CASSPATDTQYF
TRBJ2-3 TRBV29-1 CSVEEIRTQYF